Listed below are T cell receptor beta chains from one sample, sequenced in a study of T cell responses to AZD1222 COVID-19 vaccine. The repertoire was sequenced with immunoSEQ multiplex PCR; TCRdb's copy has only in-frame clones and lacks some. This table holds fewer than 150,000 clones, roughly 93% found once. The sample consisted of peripheral blood, taken 28 days after the second AZD1222 dose. Every receptor here comes from an adult who received the AZD1222 COVID-19 vaccine. Both conserved end residues are part of each CDR3. Fields, in order: V gene, J gene, D gene, clone size, CDR3 DNA, CDR3 protein. A D gene is named only where the DNA matches it firmly. Part of the rows lack a size; the others show once, few, many or a class for expanded clones.

V: TRBV5-1; J: TRBJ1-1; D: TRBD1; size: NA; DNA: TGCGCCAGCAGCTTGTCAAGGCAGGGGGGCACTGAAGCTTTCTTT; CDR3: CASSLSRQGGTEAFF
V: TRBV24-1; J: TRBJ2-1; D: NA; size: NA; DNA: TGTGCCACCAGCTCCGACGGAGCGGCCTACAATGAGCAGTTCTTC; CDR3: CATSSDGAAYNEQFF
V: TRBV5-8; J: TRBJ1-5; D: NA; size: NA; DNA: TGTGCCAGCAGCCCCTACGGGACGGGGATTAATCAGCCCCAGCATTTT; CDR3: CASSPYGTGINQPQHF
V: TRBV29-1; J: TRBJ1-2; D: NA; size: NA; DNA: TGCAGCGTTGACCTGCTCCTATATGGCTACACCTTC; CDR3: CSVDLLLYGYTF
V: TRBV6-2/TRBV6-3; J: TRBJ1-6; D: NA; size: NA; DNA: TGTGCCAGCAGTTACACCAATAATTCACCCCTCCACTTT; CDR3: CASSYTNNSPLHF
V: TRBV7-2; J: TRBJ2-2; D: NA; size: NA; DNA: TGTGCCAGCAGCTTAGATTTTGCGGACCTCTACACCGGGGAGCTGTTTTTT; CDR3: CASSLDFADLYTGELFF
V: TRBV5-1; J: TRBJ1-1; D: NA; size: NA; DNA: TGCGCCAGCAGCCCCGGAAGCGTGAACACTGAAGCTTTCTTT; CDR3: CASSPGSVNTEAFF
V: TRBV6-1; J: TRBJ2-1; D: NA; size: NA; DNA: TGTGCCAGCAGTGCACACCCGCCGACAGCTAGCTCCTACAATGAGCAGTTCTTC; CDR3: CASSAHPPTASSYNEQFF
V: TRBV27; J: TRBJ1-5; D: TRBD1; size: NA; DNA: TGTGCCAGCCGGAGGGACAGCTTCAATCAGCCCCAGCATTTT; CDR3: CASRRDSFNQPQHF
V: TRBV18; J: TRBJ1-1; D: NA; size: NA; DNA: TGTGCCAGCTCACCTGAAGGTTGGGTAAACACTGAAGCTTTCTTT; CDR3: CASSPEGWVNTEAFF
V: TRBV5-6; J: TRBJ1-2; D: NA; size: NA; DNA: TGTGCCAGCAGCTCCTCGGGACGGAACACCTTC; CDR3: CASSSSGRNTF
V: TRBV6-5; J: TRBJ1-3; D: NA; size: NA; DNA: TGTGCCAGCAGTTACCGGGGGTTTGCAACAGGAAACACCATATATTTT; CDR3: CASSYRGFATGNTIYF
V: TRBV7-8; J: TRBJ1-2; D: NA; size: NA; DNA: TGTGCCAGCAGCCCGGAGGAATTGAGAGGGAAGGGCTACACCTTC; CDR3: CASSPEELRGKGYTF
V: TRBV6-5; J: TRBJ1-1; D: NA; size: NA; DNA: TGTGCCAGCCGGGGGCCGATACCGAACACTGAAGCTTTCTTT; CDR3: CASRGPIPNTEAFF
V: TRBV19; J: TRBJ1-5; D: TRBD1; size: NA; DNA: TGTGCCAGTAGTCTACGAGCCCTGACAGGGGCCGGGAGCAATCAGCCCCAGCATTTT; CDR3: CASSLRALTGAGSNQPQHF
V: TRBV27; J: TRBJ2-1; D: NA; size: once; DNA: TGTGCCAGCAGTTTATCGGGGGGTAATGAGCAGTTCTTC; CDR3: CASSLSGGNEQFF
V: TRBV28; J: TRBJ1-6; D: NA; size: NA; DNA: TGTGCCAGCAGCGTATGGGGTGAAGGCGATAATTCACCCCTCCACTTT; CDR3: CASSVWGEGDNSPLHF
V: TRBV4-2; J: TRBJ2-5; D: NA; size: NA; DNA: TGTGCCAGCAGCCAAGCTTATTCGACGGCGGGGGCCGCGACCCAGTACTTC; CDR3: CASSQAYSTAGAATQYF
V: TRBV30; J: TRBJ1-6; D: NA; size: NA; DNA: TGTGCCTCCTCCCCGGGGGCACTTCTCAATTCACCCCTCCACTTT; CDR3: CASSPGALLNSPLHF
V: TRBV28; J: TRBJ2-1; D: NA; size: NA; DNA: TGTGCCAGCAGTTTTGGGTGGGGGAGCTACAATGAGCAGTTCTTC; CDR3: CASSFGWGSYNEQFF
V: TRBV4-1; J: TRBJ2-3; D: TRBD2; size: NA; DNA: TGCGCCAGCAGCCAGGGCGGGGGGGCGTCAGATACGCAGTATTTT; CDR3: CASSQGGGASDTQYF
V: TRBV12-3/TRBV12-4; J: TRBJ1-1; D: NA; size: NA; DNA: TGTGCCAGCGCCTTCCACTTAAACACTGAAGCTTTCTTT; CDR3: CASAFHLNTEAFF
V: TRBV7-9; J: TRBJ1-5; D: NA; size: few; DNA: TGTGCCAGCAGCTTAGGAGGTTGGCCCCAGCATTTT; CDR3: CASSLGGWPQHF